Listed below are T cell receptor beta chains from one sample, sequenced in a study of blood T cells in healthy people across ages. From the 5' RACE reads, TCRdb called clonotypes with MiXCR, one entry per CDR3 protein. Found here are about 570,000 distinct CDR3 sequences, roughly a quarter of them singletons; the top ten hold approximately 3.6%. A further study also used this sample, focusing on T cells of mothers and their children.

The sample taken for sequencing was blood. The source of these receptors is a boy between 2 and 10 years old in good health. Each CDR3 is given with its conserved first and last residue. D genes are given only for firm matches. Clone size is shown for a subset of rows, as once, few, many or a class of expanded clone.

size	V	J	D	CDR3	DNA
few	TRBV3-1	TRBJ2-1	TRBD2	CASSRLAGGGNEQFF	TGTGCCAGCAGCCGACTAGCGGGAGGGGGCAATGAGCAGTTCTTC
few	TRBV29-1	TRBJ2-6	TRBD1	CSVVSQGAGANVLTF	TGCAGCGTAGTGAGTCAGGGGGCTGGGGCCAACGTCCTGACTTTC
few	TRBV4-3	TRBJ2-1	NA	CASSQEAFLVEQFF	TGCGCCAGCAGCCAAGAAGCCTTCCTCGTAGAGCAGTTCTTC
NA	TRBV29-1	TRBJ2-5	NA	CSVEIVQLGAQYF	TGCAGCGTTGAGATTGTCCAACTCGGTGCCCAGTACTTC
NA	TRBV6-6	TRBJ2-5	NA	CASSYRQGETQYF	TGTGCCAGCAGTTACCGGCAGGGGGAGACCCAGTACTTC
few	TRBV27	TRBJ2-1	TRBD2	CASGALAAISNEQFF	TGTGCCAGCGGAGCACTAGCGGCTATTTCCAATGAGCAGTTCTTC
NA	TRBV20-1	TRBJ1-5	NA	CSASQAGGNQPQHF	TGCAGTGCTTCCCAAGCAGGGGGCAATCAGCCCCAGCATTTT
NA	TRBV29-1	TRBJ2-4	NA	CSVGGHLAKNIQYF	TGCAGCGTTGGTGGACACTTAGCCAAAAACATTCAGTACTTC
NA	TRBV7-9	TRBJ2-1	NA	CASSLEGGAYNEQFF	TGTGCCAGCAGCTTAGAAGGGGGGGCCTACAATGAGCAGTTCTTC
NA	TRBV6-2/TRBV6-3	TRBJ1-1	NA	CASSYSKGTNYEAFF	TGTGCCAGCAGTTACTCGAAGGGGACAAATTATGAAGCTTTCTTT
NA	TRBV7-9	TRBJ2-5	TRBD1	CASSLGQGAQETQYF	TGTGCCAGCAGCTTAGGACAGGGGGCCCAAGAGACCCAGTACTTC
NA	TRBV20-1	TRBJ2-1	TRBD2	CSARGPRWEGYNEQFF	TGCAGTGCTAGAGGTCCCCGGTGGGAGGGCTACAATGAGCAGTTCTTC
NA	TRBV15	TRBJ2-1	NA	CATSTYSANEQFF	TGTGCCACCAGCACTTATAGTGCCAATGAGCAGTTCTTC
few	TRBV11-2	TRBJ1-6	NA	CASSPDSYSPLHF	TGTGCCAGCAGCCCGGACAGTTATTCACCCCTCCACTTT
NA	TRBV18	TRBJ2-7	TRBD2	CASSLGSGDYEQYF	TGTGCCAGCTCACTGGGTAGCGGGGACTACGAGCAGTACTTC
NA	TRBV9	TRBJ2-3	NA	CASSPGGLGTDTQYF	TGTGCCAGCTCACCTGGGGGTCTTGGCACAGATACGCAGTATTTT
NA	TRBV29-1	TRBJ2-7	NA	CSVGRGRSYEQYF	TGCAGCGTTGGAAGAGGACGGTCCTACGAGCAGTACTTC
few	TRBV12-3/TRBV12-4	TRBJ2-7	NA	CASTRGPRAEQYF	TGTGCCAGCACCCGGGGGCCAAGGGCCGAGCAGTACTTC
few	TRBV7-8	TRBJ1-6	NA	CASSSYMGWGISPLHF	TGTGCCAGCAGCTCATATATGGGGTGGGGGATCTCACCCCTCCACTTT
few	TRBV6-5	TRBJ2-3	TRBD1	CASSYPTGGTQETQYF	TGTGCCAGCAGTTACCCGACAGGGGGTACCCAAGAGACCCAGTACTTT
few	TRBV10-2	TRBJ2-1	NA	CASSEVPGYSYNEQFF	TGCGCCAGCAGTGAGGTCCCCGGTTACTCCTACAATGAGCAGTTCTTC
few	TRBV29-1	TRBJ2-4	NA	CSVEQDSRDTQYF	TGCAGCGTTGAACAAGACAGTAGGGACACTCAGTACTTC
few	TRBV4-1	TRBJ2-7	NA	CASSQDGTYEQYF	TGCGCCAGCAGCCAAGACGGGACCTACGAGCAGTACTTC
many	TRBV2	TRBJ2-6	NA	CASSEDSGANVLTF	TGTGCCAGCAGTGAAGACTCTGGGGCCAACGTCCTGACTTTC
NA	TRBV6-5	TRBJ2-6	NA	CASSYFVGSGANVLTF	TGTGCCAGCAGTTACTTCGTGGGCTCTGGGGCCAACGTCCTGACTTTC
NA	TRBV4-1	TRBJ1-2	NA	CASSQEGSPHYGYTF	TGCGCCAGCAGCCAAGAAGGAAGTCCCCACTATGGCTACACCTTC
NA	TRBV27	TRBJ1-4	TRBD1	CASSIQGANEKLFF	TGTGCCAGCAGCATACAGGGGGCTAATGAAAAACTGTTTTTT
few	TRBV6-1	TRBJ1-6	NA	CASSRGPGLTDSPLHF	TGTGCCAGCAGTAGGGGACCGGGACTGACCGATTCACCCCTCCACTTT
many	TRBV7-9	TRBJ2-7	NA	CASSLAASTGVAYEQYF	TGTGCCAGCAGCTTAGCGGCCAGTACAGGTGTCGCCTACGAGCAGTACTTC
few	TRBV20-1	TRBJ1-5	NA	CSAYSSNQPQHF	TGCAGTGCCTACAGTAGCAATCAGCCCCAGCATTTT
NA	TRBV4-1	TRBJ2-3	TRBD2	CASSQLPTSALTDTQYF	TGCGCCAGCAGCCAACTCCCGACTAGCGCCCTCACAGATACGCAGTATTTT
NA	TRBV5-7	TRBJ1-5	TRBD1	CASLSFRDRAKVANQPQHF	TGTGCCAGCTTATCGTTCCGGGACAGGGCTAAGGTGGCCAATCAGCCCCAGCATTTT
NA	TRBV18	TRBJ1-1	NA	CASSPYGTEAFF	TGTGCCAGCTCACCTTACGGCACTGAAGCTTTCTTT
few	TRBV12-5	TRBJ1-2	NA	CASGFGQGHRPYGYTF	TGTGCTAGTGGTTTTGGTCAGGGACACCGACCCTATGGCTACACCTTC
NA	TRBV7-9	TRBJ2-1	TRBD2	CASSLDPSGQDNKQFF	TGTGCCAGCAGCTTAGACCCTAGCGGCCAAGACAATAAGCAGTTCTTC
few	TRBV12-3/TRBV12-4	TRBJ2-5	TRBD2	CASKPGLEEETQYF	TGTGCCAGCAAACCGGGACTAGAAGAAGAGACCCAGTACTTC
few	TRBV12-3/TRBV12-4	TRBJ2-5	NA	CASSSEGETQYF	TGTGCCAGCAGTTCCGAGGGTGAGACCCAGTACTTC
few	TRBV7-6	TRBJ2-5	NA	CASSQQQETQYF	TGTGCCAGCAGCCAACAACAAGAGACCCAGTACTTC
few	TRBV24-1	TRBJ1-5	TRBD1	CATRDRMNSNQPQHF	TGTGCCACCAGGGACAGGATGAATAGCAATCAGCCCCAGCATTTT
few	TRBV21-1	TRBJ2-4	NA	CASSKVRLAKNIQYF	TGTGCCAGCAGCAAAGTAAGGCTAGCCAAAAACATTCAGTACTTC
NA	TRBV12-3/TRBV12-4	TRBJ2-5	NA	CASKKVGREGETQYF	TGTGCCAGCAAAAAGGTGGGGCGGGAAGGAGAGACCCAGTACTTC
many	TRBV5-6	TRBJ2-7	NA	CASSFGGGREQYF	TGTGCCAGCAGCTTTGGCGGTGGTCGGGAGCAGTACTTC
NA	TRBV11-3	TRBJ2-7	TRBD2	CASSPPGGFGEQYF	TGTGCCAGCAGCCCCCCGGGAGGGTTCGGCGAGCAGTACTTC
few	TRBV5-1	TRBJ2-3	TRBD2	CATSSATGGTSTDTQYF	TGCGCCACCTCCTCCGCGACGGGGGGAACTAGCACAGATACGCAGTATTTT
few	TRBV3-1	TRBJ1-1	NA	CASSQAPGTEAFF	TGTGCCAGCAGCCAGGCCCCGGGCACTGAAGCTTTCTTT
NA	TRBV20-1	TRBJ2-7	NA	CSARDGSTGEQYF	TGCAGTGCTAGAGACGGGAGTACGGGAGAGCAGTACTTC
NA	TRBV15	TRBJ2-2	NA	CATSGEGSLTGELFF	TGTGCCACCAGCGGTGAGGGATCACTCACCGGGGAGCTGTTTTTT
NA	TRBV20-1	TRBJ1-2	TRBD1	CSAGGGLGYTF	TGCAGTGCTGGAGGGGGCTTAGGCTACACCTTC
NA	TRBV5-1	TRBJ1-1	TRBD1	CASSETGVETEAFF	TGCGCCAGCAGCGAGACAGGGGTAGAGACTGAAGCTTTCTTT
NA	TRBV2	TRBJ1-5	TRBD1	CASSEAPGTGNQPQHF	TGTGCCAGCAGTGAGGCTCCCGGGACAGGCAATCAGCCCCAGCATTTT
few	TRBV7-9	TRBJ2-5	TRBD1	CASRLTGEETQYF	TGTGCCAGCAGGTTGACAGGGGAAGAGACCCAGTACTTC
few	TRBV20-1	TRBJ1-2	NA	CSANDRLRGYGYTF	TGCAGTGCAAACGACAGGCTAAGAGGCTATGGCTACACCTTC
NA	TRBV5-5	TRBJ2-5	TRBD2	CASNPGRISGIVYQETQYF	TGTGCCAGCAACCCAGGACGGATTAGCGGGATAGTTTACCAAGAGACCCAGTACTTC
NA	TRBV18	TRBJ1-2	NA	CASSPGGMGPQMEGYTF	TGTGCCAGCTCACCGGGCGGGATGGGGCCTCAGATGGAGGGCTACACCTTC
few	TRBV11-2	TRBJ2-6	TRBD1	CASSPGQGRDSGANVLTF	TGTGCCAGCAGCCCCGGACAGGGGCGAGACTCTGGGGCCAACGTCCTGACTTTC